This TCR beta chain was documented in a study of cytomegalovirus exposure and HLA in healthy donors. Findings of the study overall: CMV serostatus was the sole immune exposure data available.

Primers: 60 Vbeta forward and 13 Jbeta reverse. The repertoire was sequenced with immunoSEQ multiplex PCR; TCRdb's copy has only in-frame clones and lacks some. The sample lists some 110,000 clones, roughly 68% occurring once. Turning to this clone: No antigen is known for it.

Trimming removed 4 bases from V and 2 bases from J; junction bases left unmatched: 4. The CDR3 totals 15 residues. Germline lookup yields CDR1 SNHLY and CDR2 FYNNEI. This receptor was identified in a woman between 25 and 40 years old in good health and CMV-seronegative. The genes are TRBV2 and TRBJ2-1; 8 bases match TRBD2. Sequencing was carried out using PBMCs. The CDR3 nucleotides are TGTGCCAGCAGTGTAAGCGGGAGCGCCTACAATGAGCAGTTCTTC. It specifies CASSVSGSAYNEQFF.